The 15 T cell receptor beta chains below all came from one sample that was sequenced in a study of T cell responses to AZD1222 COVID-19 vaccine. Using immunoSEQ multiplex PCR, the repertoire was profiled, and TCRdb retains in-frame clones only, with some absent. Of about 180,000 clones in the sample, 85% to 95% are singletons; the top ten hold around 1.6%. Specimen: peripheral blood, collected 28 days after the second AZD1222 dose. These receptors all come from an adult who received the AZD1222 COVID-19 vaccine.

The CDR3 nucleotides are TGTGCTAGTGGCCAGCCGGGACACCAAACCGGGGAGCTGTTTTTT. It codes for CASGQPGHQTGELFF. J is TRBJ2-2 and V is TRBV12-5, with a tentative D call TRBD1 (6 bases). The V end lost 6 bases, the J end lost 5 bases, and 16 bases lay between the germline ends. CDR1 is LGHNT, CDR2 FRNRAP, per germline. The CDR3 extends over 15 amino acids.

V gene TRBV10-1 combines with J gene TRBJ2-4, with TRBD1 as a possible D gene (6 bases). V lost 9 bases to trimming and J lost 0 bases, with 15 bases between them. CDR1 is WNHNN, CDR2 SYGVQD, per germline (reference sequence). The CDR3 totals 15 residues. This CDR3 is CASHKGQIAKNIQYF. CDR3 nucleotide sequence: TGCGCCAGTCACAAAGGACAGATAGCCAAAAACATTCAGTACTTC.

The V call is TRBV5-5, the J call TRBJ1-6, with 7 bases matching TRBD1. The CDR3 sequence is 14 residues long. Germline V gene lookup returns CDR1 SGHKS and CDR2 YYEKEE (reference sequence). Germline trimming cut 7 bases from V and 10 bases from J; bases unmatched to any gene: 11. CDR3: CASGRTTGNSPLHF. The CDR3 bases are TGTGCCAGCGGACGGACGACAGGGAACTCACCCCTCCACTTT.

The chain has TRBV9 and TRBJ2-2, with TRBD1 identical over 10 bases. Germline CDR1 is SGDLS and CDR2 is YYNGEE. CDR3 size: 17 residues. The V and J ends lost 4 bases and 1 base, in that order; junction bases with no gene match: 7. The CDR3 spells CASSPWTGGKNTGELFF. CDR3 DNA: TGTGCCAGCAGCCCTTGGACAGGGGGAAAGAACACCGGGGAGCTGTTTTTT. Drawing the rest from reference TRBV9 and TRBJ2-2, the complete variable domain is DSGVTQTPKHLITATGQRVTLRCSPRSGDLSVYWYQQSLDQGLQFLIQYYNGEERAKGNILERFSAQQFPDLHSELNLSSLELGDSALYFCASSPWTGGKNTGELFFGEGSRLTVL.

This chain links TRBV6-5 with TRBJ2-7, with D tentatively TRBD1 or TRBD2 (7 bases each). V lost 0 bases, J lost 4 bases, and 13 bases lay in between. CDR1 MNHEY and CDR2 SVGAGI come from the germline V gene. CDR3 length: 15 amino acids. The CDR3 region is CASSYSGRGGYEQYF. The DNA of the CDR3 is TGTGCCAGCAGTTACTCGGGCAGGGGGGGATACGAGCAGTACTTC.

This sequence joins TRBV15 and TRBJ1-5; D perhaps matches TRBD1 (6 bases). Germline V lookup: CDR1 LNHNV, CDR2 YYDKDF (reference sequence). V gave up 3 bases and J gave up 4 bases, with 13 bases separating them. This CDR3 has 15 amino acids. DNA for the CDR3: TGTGCCACCAGCAGGGAGGGGGGCCTTAATCAGCCCCAGCATTTT. Translation gives CATSREGGLNQPQHF. The variable domain in full, completed from reference TRBV15 and TRBJ1-5, reads DAMVIQNPRYQVTQFGKPVTLSCSQTLNHNVMYWYQQKSSQAPKLLFHYYDKDFNNEADTPDNFQSRRPNTSFCFLDIRSPGLGDTAMYLCATSREGGLNQPQHFGDGTRLSIL.

This chain uses TRBV28 with TRBJ1-5; D is uncertain. V gave up 5 bases and J gave up 4 bases, with 15 bases separating them. This CDR3 comprises 15 residues. From germline, CDR1 is MDHEN and CDR2 SYDVKM. Here the CDR3 reads CASSPTGSGNQPQHF. DNA for the CDR3: TGTGCCAGCAGTCCCACCGGAAGCGGGAATCAGCCCCAGCATTTT.

The chain has TRBV15 and TRBJ1-5; D call uncertain. Trimming stripped 5 bases from V and 6 bases from J, with 26 bases between. The CDR3 length is 18 residues. In germline, CDR1 is LNHNV, CDR2 YYDKDF (reference sequence). The chain's CDR3 is CATSVTPDLTAASQPQHF. CDR3 DNA sequence: TGTGCCACCAGCGTCACCCCGGATTTAACGGCAGCGAGTCAGCCCCAGCATTTT.

The CDR3 loop reads CASSGRRRIEGANTDTQYF. The CDR3 region has the DNA TGTGCCAGTAGTGGACGGCGAAGGATTGAGGGGGCGAACACAGATACGCAGTATTTT. This rearrangement joins TRBV19 to TRBJ2-3; the match to TRBD1 covers 7 bases. V lost 5 bases, J lost 2 bases, and 19 bases stayed unmatched. The CDR3 consists of 19 residues. The germline gives CDR1 LNHDA, CDR2 SQIVND (reference sequence). Using reference TRBV19 and TRBJ2-3 for the parts outside the CDR3, the full variable domain is DGGITQSPKYLFRKEGQNVTLSCEQNLNHDAMYWYRQDPGQGLRLIYYSQIVNDFQKGDIAEGYSVSREKKESFPLTVTSAQKNPTAFYLCASSGRRRIEGANTDTQYFGPGTRLTVL.

V and J are TRBV18 and TRBJ2-2; D ambiguous. V shed 1 base and J shed 1 base, with 4 bases lying between them. The CDR3 extends over 14 amino acids. Germline V gene data show CDR1 as KGHSH and CDR2 as LQKENI. The CDR3 is CASSPQLNTGELFF. CDR3 nucleotides: TGTGCCAGCTCACCACAGCTGAACACCGGGGAGCTGTTTTTT.

This rearrangement joins TRBV29-1 to TRBJ1-1; D gene ambiguous. Trimming removed 6 bases from V and 5 bases from J, with 7 bases in between. CDR3 length equals 10 residues. CDR1 is SQVTM, CDR2 ANQGSEA, per germline. CDR3 nucleotide sequence: TGCAGCGTATTTTATACTGAAGCTTTCTTT. Protein: CSVFYTEAFF.

J is TRBJ1-5 and V is TRBV6-4; D remains ambiguous. With 5 bases removed from V and 1 base from J, the gap between germline ends came to 6 bases. CDR3 size: 13 residues. Germline loops: CDR1 MRHNA, CDR2 SNTAGT. In nucleotides, the CDR3 is TGTGCCAGCAGTCAGGAAAGCAATCAGCCCCAGCATTTT. It encodes CASSQESNQPQHF.

This clone has only one observation. The V and J genes are TRBV6-5 and TRBJ1-5; D remains unclear. This CDR3 contains 14 residues. Germline V lookup: CDR1 MNHEY, CDR2 SVGAGI. V lost 6 bases to trimming and J lost 1 base, with 10 bases between them. CDR3 nucleotides: TGTGCCAGCAGATTCGGCGGGAGCAATCAGCCCCAGCATTTT. Translating gives CASRFGGSNQPQHF.

The J gene is TRBJ2-5, the V gene TRBV3-1 (or the pseudogene TRBV3-2); the match to TRBD1 covers 11 bases. CDR1 is LGHDT, CDR2 YNNKEL, per germline (reference sequence). After removal of 5 bases from V and 5 bases from J, the junction contained 7 bases not matched to a gene. CDR3 size: 15 residues. This CDR3 reads CASSEMGQGGETQYF. CDR3 in DNA: TGTGCCAGCAGCGAGATGGGACAGGGGGGCGAGACCCAGTACTTC.

The V gene is TRBV11-2, the J gene TRBJ1-4; TRBD1 is a possible D gene (5 bases). V lost 4 bases and J lost 6, with 15 bases in between. Germline V gene lookup returns CDR1 SGHAT and CDR2 FQNNGV. The CDR3 covers 15 residues. The CDR3 sequence is CASSSRRVPYEKLFF. CDR3 coding DNA: TGTGCCAGCAGCTCCCGCAGGGTCCCTTATGAAAAACTGTTTTTT.